The sample holds many counts of the clone carrying this T cell receptor (beta chain). Antigen specificity is unknown. Researchers made TCR beta libraries by using iRepertoire HTBI primers and running Arm-PCR on CDR3 regions. TCRdb ran MiXCR on the multiplex PCR reads and lists one entry per CDR3 protein. The sample contains approximately 390,000 distinct CDR3 sequences, roughly 17% of which appear only once. These data belong to a study of regulatory T cells in long-lasting Graves disease. Whole-study findings and limits: Only peripheral blood was studied, not thyroid tissue.

Time point specified: newly diagnosed GD, antithyroid drugs for less than 3 months. The TCR library was made from RNA extracted from PBMCs. These same records also appear under a second study, on T cells in Graves' hyperthyroidism and ophthalmopathy.

The starting material was peripheral blood mononuclear cells (PBMCs), obtained at new diagnosis, from a patient treated with antithyroid drugs. This TCR was sampled from a woman aged 18-29 years with Graves disease.

The CDR3 sequence is CAWSPPAGWGTEAFF. Written as DNA, the CDR3 is TGTGCCTGGAGTCCCCCCGCAGGGTGGGGGACTGAAGCTTTCTTT. The J gene is TRBJ1-1, the V gene TRBV30; D is perhaps TRBD1 (5 bases). Germline assignment: CDR1 GTSNPN and CDR2 SVGIG (reference sequence). V lost 2 bases, J lost 5 bases, and 18 bases lay in between. The CDR3 totals 15 residues. The complete variable domain, with remaining parts taken from reference TRBV30 and TRBJ1-1, reads SQTIHQWPATLVQPVGSPLSLECTVEGTSNPNLYWYRQAAGRGLQLLFYSVGIGQISSEVPQNLSASRPQDRQFILSSKKLLLSDSGFYLCAWSPPAGWGTEAFFGQGTRLTVV.